This T cell receptor beta chain was obtained from a study of blood T cell repertoires in COVID-19. In the study's own analysis: Counts of nucleated cells, estimated from reference gene primer amplification, were obtained. Measured with immunoSEQ multiplex PCR; TCRdb has only the in-frame clones, and not every one. The DNA was the basis for D and trimming; V, J and clone size are from that table. The table records around 140,000 clones, about nine tenths of them present only once. Self-reported history from a screening survey and questionnaire set each donor's cohort. The TCR comes from a man aged 50-59 years who had recovered from COVID-19. The specimen was PBMCs or T cells enriched from blood (not recorded which).

CDR3 DNA: TGTGCCACCAGCCTGACAGGGGGAGAGACCCAGTACTTC. It encodes CATSLTGGETQYF. This chain links TRBV24-1 with TRBJ2-5; 9 bases are a match to TRBD1. The J segment lost 4 bases and the V segment lost 7 bases, leaving 3 bases of the junction unmatched. Germline loops: CDR1 KGHDR, CDR2 SFDVKD. The length of the CDR3 is 13 residues.